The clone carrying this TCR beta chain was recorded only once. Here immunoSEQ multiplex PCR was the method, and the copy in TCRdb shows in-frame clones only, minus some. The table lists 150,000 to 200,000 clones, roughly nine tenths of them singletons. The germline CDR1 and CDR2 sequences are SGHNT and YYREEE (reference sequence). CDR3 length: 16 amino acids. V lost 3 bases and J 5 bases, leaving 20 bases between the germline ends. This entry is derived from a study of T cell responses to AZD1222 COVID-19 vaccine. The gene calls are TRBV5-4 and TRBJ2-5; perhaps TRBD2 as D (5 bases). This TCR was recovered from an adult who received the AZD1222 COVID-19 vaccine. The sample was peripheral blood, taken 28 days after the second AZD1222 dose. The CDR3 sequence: CASSSTLPRGPETQYF. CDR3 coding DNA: TGTGCCAGCAGCTCAACCCTACCGAGAGGGCCTGAGACCCAGTACTTC.